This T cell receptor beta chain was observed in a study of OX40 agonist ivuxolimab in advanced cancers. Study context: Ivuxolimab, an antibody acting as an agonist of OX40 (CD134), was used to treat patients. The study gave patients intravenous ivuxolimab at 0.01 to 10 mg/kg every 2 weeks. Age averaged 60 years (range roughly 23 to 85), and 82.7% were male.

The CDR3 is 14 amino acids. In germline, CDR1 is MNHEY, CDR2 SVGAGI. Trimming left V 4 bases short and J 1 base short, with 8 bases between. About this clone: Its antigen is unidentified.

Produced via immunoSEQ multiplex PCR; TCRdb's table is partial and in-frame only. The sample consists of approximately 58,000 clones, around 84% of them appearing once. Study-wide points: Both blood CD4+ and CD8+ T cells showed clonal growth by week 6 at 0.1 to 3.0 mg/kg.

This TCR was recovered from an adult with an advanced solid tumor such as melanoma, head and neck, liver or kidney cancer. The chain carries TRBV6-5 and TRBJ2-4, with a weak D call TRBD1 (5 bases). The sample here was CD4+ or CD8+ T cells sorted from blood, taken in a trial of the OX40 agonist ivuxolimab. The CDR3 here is CASSSPGAKNIQYF. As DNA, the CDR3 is TGTGCCAGCAGTTCGCCAGGGGCCAAAAACATTCAGTACTTC.